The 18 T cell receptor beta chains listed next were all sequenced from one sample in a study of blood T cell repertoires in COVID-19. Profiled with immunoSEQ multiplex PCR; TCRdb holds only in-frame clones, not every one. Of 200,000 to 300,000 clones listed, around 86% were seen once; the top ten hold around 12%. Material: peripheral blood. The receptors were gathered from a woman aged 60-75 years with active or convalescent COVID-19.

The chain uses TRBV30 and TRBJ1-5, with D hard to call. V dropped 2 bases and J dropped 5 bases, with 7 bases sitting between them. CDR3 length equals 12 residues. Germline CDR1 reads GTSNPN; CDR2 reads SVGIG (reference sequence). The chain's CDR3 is CAWSNPDQPQHF. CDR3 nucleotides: TGTGCCTGGAGTAATCCCGATCAGCCCCAGCATTTT.

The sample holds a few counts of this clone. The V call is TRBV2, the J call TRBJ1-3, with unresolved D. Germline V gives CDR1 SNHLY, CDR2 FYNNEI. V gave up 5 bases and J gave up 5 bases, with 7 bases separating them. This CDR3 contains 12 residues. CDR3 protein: CASSLDRNTIYF. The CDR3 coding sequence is TGTGCCAGCAGTCTTGACAGAAACACCATATATTTT.

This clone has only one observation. The DNA for the CDR3 is TGTGCCGCGGGGGAGGTTAATGAGCAGTTCTTC. It specifies CAAGEVNEQFF. The rearrangement uses TRBV3-1 (or the pseudogene TRBV3-2) and TRBJ2-1; 7 positions agree with TRBD2. This CDR3 is 11 amino acids long. Germline CDR1 reads LGHDT; CDR2 reads YNNKEL (reference sequence). J gave up 7 bases and V 11 bases, and 5 bases lay outside the gene matches.

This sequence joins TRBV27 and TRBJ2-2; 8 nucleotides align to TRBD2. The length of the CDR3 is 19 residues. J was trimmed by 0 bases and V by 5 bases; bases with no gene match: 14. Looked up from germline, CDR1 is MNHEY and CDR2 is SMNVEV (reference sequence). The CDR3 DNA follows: TGTGCCAGCAGTCGGGCGGGCGGGGGGACGTATTCGAACACCGGGGAGCTGTTTTTT. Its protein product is CASSRAGGGTYSNTGELFF.

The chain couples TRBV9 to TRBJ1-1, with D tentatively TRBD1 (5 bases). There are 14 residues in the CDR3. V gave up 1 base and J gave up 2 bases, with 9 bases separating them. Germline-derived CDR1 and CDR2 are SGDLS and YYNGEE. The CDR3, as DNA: TGTGCCAGCAGCGTATCAGGGATTAACACTGAAGCTTTCTTT. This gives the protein CASSVSGINTEAFF. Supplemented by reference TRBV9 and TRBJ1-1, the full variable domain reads DSGVTQTPKHLITATGQRVTLRCSPRSGDLSVYWYQQSLDQGLQFLIQYYNGEERAKGNILERFSAQQFPDLHSELNLSSLELGDSALYFCASSVSGINTEAFFGQGTRLTVV.

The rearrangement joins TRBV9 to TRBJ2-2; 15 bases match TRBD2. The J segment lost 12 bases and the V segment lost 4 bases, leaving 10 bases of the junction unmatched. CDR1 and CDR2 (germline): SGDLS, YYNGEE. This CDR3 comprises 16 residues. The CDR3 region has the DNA TGTGCCAGCAGCACAAATCCCGGGACTAGCGGGGGGAAGCTGTTTTTT. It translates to CASSTNPGTSGGKLFF.

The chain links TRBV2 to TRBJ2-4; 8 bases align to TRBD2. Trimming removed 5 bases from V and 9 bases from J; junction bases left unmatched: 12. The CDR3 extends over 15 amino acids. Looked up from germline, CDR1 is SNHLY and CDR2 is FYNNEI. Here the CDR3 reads CASSQEGSGAAIQYF. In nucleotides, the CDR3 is TGTGCCAGCAGTCAAGAGGGTAGCGGGGCCGCCATTCAGTACTTC.

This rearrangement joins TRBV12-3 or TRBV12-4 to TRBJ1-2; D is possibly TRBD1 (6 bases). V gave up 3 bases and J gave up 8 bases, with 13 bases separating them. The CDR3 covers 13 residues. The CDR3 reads CASSLAGGGGYTF. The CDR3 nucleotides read TGTGCCAGCAGTTTGGCCGGGGGGGGCGGCTACACCTTC.

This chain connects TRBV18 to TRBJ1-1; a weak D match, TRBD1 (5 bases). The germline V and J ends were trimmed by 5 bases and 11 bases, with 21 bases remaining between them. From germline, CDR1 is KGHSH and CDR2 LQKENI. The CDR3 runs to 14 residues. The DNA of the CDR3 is TGTGCCAGCTCAGTCGACAGTTCCCCAGAAGCGGCTTTCTTT. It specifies CASSVDSSPEAAFF.

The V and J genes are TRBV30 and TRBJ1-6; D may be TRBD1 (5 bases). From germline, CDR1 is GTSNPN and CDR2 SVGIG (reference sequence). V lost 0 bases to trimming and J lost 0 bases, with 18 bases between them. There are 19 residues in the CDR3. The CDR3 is CAWSVLLTVVSSYNSPLHF. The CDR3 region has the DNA TGTGCCTGGAGTGTATTGTTGACAGTGGTGAGCTCCTATAATTCACCCCTCCACTTT.

This CDR3 reads CASSQDSGWGETGKNIQYF. The CDR3 nucleotides are TGCGCCAGCAGCCAAGATTCTGGTTGGGGGGAGACAGGGAAAAACATTCAGTACTTC. This chain uses TRBV4-1 with TRBJ2-4; perhaps TRBD1 as D (7 bases). The V gene lost 0 bases and the J gene lost 4 bases, with 22 bases spanning the gap. The CDR3 is 19 amino acids. Per germline, CDR1 MGHRA and CDR2 YSYEKL.

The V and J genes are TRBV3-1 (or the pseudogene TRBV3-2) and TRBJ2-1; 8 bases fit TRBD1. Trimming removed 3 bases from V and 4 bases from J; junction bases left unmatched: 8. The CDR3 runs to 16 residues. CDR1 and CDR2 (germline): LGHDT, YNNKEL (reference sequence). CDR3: CASSHDDRGEYNEQFF. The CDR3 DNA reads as TGTGCCAGCAGCCATGATGACAGGGGAGAGTACAATGAGCAGTTCTTC.

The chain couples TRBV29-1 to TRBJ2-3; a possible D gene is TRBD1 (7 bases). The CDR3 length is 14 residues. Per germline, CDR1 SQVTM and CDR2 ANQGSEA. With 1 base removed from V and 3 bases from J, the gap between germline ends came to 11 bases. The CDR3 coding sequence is TGCAGCGTTGAAGGCCCAGGGGGGACAGATACGCAGTATTTT. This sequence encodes CSVEGPGGTDTQYF.

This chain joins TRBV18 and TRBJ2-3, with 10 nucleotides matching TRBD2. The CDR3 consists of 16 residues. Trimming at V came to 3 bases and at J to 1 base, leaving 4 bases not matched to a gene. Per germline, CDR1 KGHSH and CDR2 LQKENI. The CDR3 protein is CASSPSGTSGTDTQYF. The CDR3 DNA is TGTGCCAGCTCACCCTCCGGGACTAGCGGCACAGATACGCAGTATTTT. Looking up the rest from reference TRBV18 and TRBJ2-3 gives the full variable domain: NAGVMQNPRHLVRRRGQEARLRCSPMKGHSHVYWYRQLPEEGLKFMVYLQKENIIDESGMPKERFSAEFPKEGPSILRIQQVVRGDSAAYFCASSPSGTSGTDTQYFGPGTRLTVL.

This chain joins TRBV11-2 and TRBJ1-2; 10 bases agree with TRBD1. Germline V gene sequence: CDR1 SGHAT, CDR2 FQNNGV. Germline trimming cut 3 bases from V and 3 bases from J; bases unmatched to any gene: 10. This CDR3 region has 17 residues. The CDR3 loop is CASSFSRTGGGYYGYTF. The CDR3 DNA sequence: TGTGCCAGCAGCTTCTCCCGGACAGGGGGAGGGTACTATGGCTACACCTTC.

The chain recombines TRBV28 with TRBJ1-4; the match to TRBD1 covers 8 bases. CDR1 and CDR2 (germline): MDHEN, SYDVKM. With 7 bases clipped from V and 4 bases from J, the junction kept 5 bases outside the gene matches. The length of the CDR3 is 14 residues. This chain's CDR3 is CASTRDRSNEKLFF. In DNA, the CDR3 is TGTGCCAGCACCCGGGACAGGAGTAATGAAAAACTGTTTTTT.

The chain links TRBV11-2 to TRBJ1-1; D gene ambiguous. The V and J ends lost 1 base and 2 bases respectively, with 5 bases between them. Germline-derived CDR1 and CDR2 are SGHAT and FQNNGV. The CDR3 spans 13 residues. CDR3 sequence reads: CASSLGTNTEAFF. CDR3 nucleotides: TGTGCCAGCAGCTTAGGCACTAACACTGAAGCTTTCTTT.

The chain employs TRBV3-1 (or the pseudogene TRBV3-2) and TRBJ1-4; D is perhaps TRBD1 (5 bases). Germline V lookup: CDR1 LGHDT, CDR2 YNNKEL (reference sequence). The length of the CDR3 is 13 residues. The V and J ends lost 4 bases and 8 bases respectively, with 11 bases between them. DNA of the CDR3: TGTGCCAGCAGCCCGGGACTTCCCGAAAAACTGTTTTTT. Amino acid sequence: CASSPGLPEKLFF.